The rows below give T cell receptor beta chains drawn from one sample of a study of control samples from healthy donors and cancer patients. The repertoire was sequenced with immunoSEQ multiplex PCR; TCRdb's copy has only in-frame clones and lacks some. The sample includes 50,000 or so clones, roughly 95% of them seen just once. Source material: blood. These receptors came from a woman between 18 and 30 years old in good health. Both conserved end residues are part of each CDR3. Fields, in order: D gene, V gene, clone size, J gene, CDR3 protein, CDR3 DNA. The D gene is left open where the match is weak. A clone size is listed for some rows: how often the clone was seen (once, few, many), or a class if it is expanded.

d_call: NA; v_call: TRBV18; clone_size: NA; j_call: TRBJ1-1; cdr3_aa: CASSPRDEAFF; cdr3_nt: TGTGCCAGCTCACCAAGGGATGAAGCTTTCTTT
d_call: NA; v_call: TRBV19; clone_size: NA; j_call: TRBJ1-1; cdr3_aa: CASTPWDTSEAFF; cdr3_nt: TGTGCCAGTACCCCCTGGGACACATCTGAAGCTTTCTTT
d_call: TRBD1; v_call: TRBV5-6; clone_size: NA; j_call: TRBJ1-1; cdr3_aa: CASGTGTGHTEAFF; cdr3_nt: TGTGCCAGCGGCACCGGGACAGGGCACACTGAAGCTTTCTTT
d_call: NA; v_call: TRBV18; clone_size: NA; j_call: TRBJ1-6; cdr3_aa: CASSPPTGNSPLHF; cdr3_nt: TGTGCCAGCTCACCACCGACAGGCAATTCACCCCTCCACTTT
d_call: TRBD2; v_call: TRBV19; clone_size: NA; j_call: TRBJ2-3; cdr3_aa: CASSIGRGATDTQYF; cdr3_nt: TGTGCCAGTAGTATAGGGCGGGGGGCCACAGATACGCAGTATTTT
d_call: NA; v_call: TRBV28; clone_size: NA; j_call: TRBJ2-3; cdr3_aa: CASSFMGGPQEDTQYF; cdr3_nt: TGTGCCAGCAGTTTTATGGGCGGGCCCCAAGAAGATACGCAGTATTTT
d_call: NA; v_call: TRBV27; clone_size: NA; j_call: TRBJ1-2; cdr3_aa: CASRTEGSGGRINYGYTF; cdr3_nt: TGTGCCAGCAGAACCGAGGGATCTGGTGGCCGTATAAATTATGGCTACACCTTC
d_call: NA; v_call: TRBV18; clone_size: NA; j_call: TRBJ2-5; cdr3_aa: CASSPVASTLTQYF; cdr3_nt: TGTGCCAGCTCACCAGTTGCTAGCACCCTCACCCAGTACTTC
d_call: NA; v_call: TRBV7-2; clone_size: once; j_call: TRBJ1-3; cdr3_aa: CASSAAVTSSGNTIYF; cdr3_nt: TGTGCCAGCAGCGCCGCAGTCACGAGCTCTGGAAACACCATATATTTT
d_call: NA; v_call: TRBV6-2/TRBV6-3; clone_size: NA; j_call: TRBJ2-2; cdr3_aa: CASSSGDDTGELFF; cdr3_nt: TGTGCCAGCAGTTCAGGGGATGACACCGGGGAGCTGTTTTTT
d_call: NA; v_call: TRBV18; clone_size: NA; j_call: TRBJ1-2; cdr3_aa: CASSPADGPYGYTF; cdr3_nt: TGTGCCAGCTCACCTGCGGACGGACCCTATGGCTACACCTTC
d_call: NA; v_call: TRBV12-3/TRBV12-4; clone_size: NA; j_call: TRBJ2-2; cdr3_aa: CASSFPNTGELFF; cdr3_nt: TGTGCCAGCAGTTTTCCGAACACCGGGGAGCTGTTTTTT
d_call: TRBD2; v_call: TRBV28; clone_size: NA; j_call: TRBJ2-7; cdr3_aa: CASSFGTSSSLEQYF; cdr3_nt: TGTGCCAGCAGTTTCGGGACTAGCTCATCTCTCGAGCAGTACTTC
d_call: NA; v_call: TRBV5-1; clone_size: NA; j_call: TRBJ2-3; cdr3_aa: CASSLEGTDTQYF; cdr3_nt: TGCGCCAGCAGCTTGGAGGGCACAGATACGCAGTATTTT
d_call: TRBD2; v_call: TRBV3-1/TRBV3-2; clone_size: NA; j_call: TRBJ2-1; cdr3_aa: CASSLRAGGPHEQFF; cdr3_nt: TGTGCCAGCAGCCTCCGAGCGGGGGGGCCACATGAGCAGTTCTTC
d_call: NA; v_call: TRBV4-1; clone_size: NA; j_call: TRBJ1-1; cdr3_aa: CASSQDGSEAFF; cdr3_nt: TGCGCCAGCAGCCAAGATGGTAGCGAAGCTTTCTTT
d_call: TRBD1; v_call: TRBV5-1; clone_size: NA; j_call: TRBJ1-6; cdr3_aa: CASSFGIDRDTYNSPLHF; cdr3_nt: TGCGCCAGCAGCTTTGGAATAGACAGGGACACCTATAATTCACCCCTCCACTTT
d_call: TRBD1; v_call: TRBV6-1; clone_size: NA; j_call: TRBJ2-5; cdr3_aa: CASSEAGTGWQETQYF; cdr3_nt: TGTGCCAGCAGTGAAGCAGGGACAGGTTGGCAAGAGACCCAGTACTTC
d_call: NA; v_call: TRBV30; clone_size: NA; j_call: TRBJ1-4; cdr3_aa: CAWSKSTNEKLFF; cdr3_nt: TGTGCCTGGAGTAAGTCAACTAATGAAAAACTGTTTTTT
d_call: NA; v_call: TRBV6-1; clone_size: NA; j_call: TRBJ1-1; cdr3_aa: CASSDDPGWNTEAFF; cdr3_nt: TGTGCCAGCAGTGATGACCCGGGGTGGAACACTGAAGCTTTCTTT
d_call: NA; v_call: TRBV20-1; clone_size: NA; j_call: TRBJ1-2; cdr3_aa: CSARDNRGYTF; cdr3_nt: TGCAGTGCTAGAGATAACAGAGGCTACACCTTC
d_call: NA; v_call: TRBV6-2/TRBV6-3; clone_size: NA; j_call: TRBJ1-1; cdr3_aa: CASSYSNRQVGTEAFF; cdr3_nt: TGTGCCAGCAGTTACTCCAACAGGCAGGTAGGAACTGAAGCTTTCTTT
d_call: TRBD2; v_call: TRBV3-1/TRBV3-2; clone_size: once; j_call: TRBJ2-3; cdr3_aa: CASSPIAGHSTDTQYF; cdr3_nt: TGTGCCAGCAGCCCCATAGCGGGGCATAGCACAGATACGCAGTATTTT
d_call: NA; v_call: TRBV7-2; clone_size: NA; j_call: TRBJ1-3; cdr3_aa: CASSLDREIGTIYF; cdr3_nt: TGTGCCAGCAGCTTAGACAGGGAAATAGGCACCATATATTTT
d_call: TRBD1; v_call: TRBV4-1; clone_size: once; j_call: TRBJ1-3; cdr3_aa: CASSQGHTGGTGNTIYF; cdr3_nt: TGCGCCAGCAGCCAAGGTCATACAGGGGGGACTGGAAACACCATATATTTT
d_call: TRBD1; v_call: TRBV24-1; clone_size: NA; j_call: TRBJ1-2; cdr3_aa: CATSDSLTGAVMEGYTF; cdr3_nt: TGTGCCACCAGTGATTCACTAACAGGGGCCGTAATGGAGGGCTACACCTTC
d_call: NA; v_call: TRBV15; clone_size: NA; j_call: TRBJ1-2; cdr3_aa: CATSRDRGVYGYTF; cdr3_nt: TGTGCCACCAGCAGAGATCGGGGGGTCTATGGCTACACCTTC
d_call: TRBD1; v_call: TRBV11-2; clone_size: NA; j_call: TRBJ2-5; cdr3_aa: CASSSRRGETQYF; cdr3_nt: TGTGCCAGCAGCTCCCGCAGGGGGGAGACCCAGTACTTC
d_call: NA; v_call: TRBV10-3; clone_size: NA; j_call: TRBJ1-6; cdr3_aa: CAISRSPLHF; cdr3_nt: TGTGCCATCTCTCGTTCACCCCTCCACTTT
d_call: NA; v_call: TRBV4-1; clone_size: NA; j_call: TRBJ1-5; cdr3_aa: CASSQEGQGVQPQHF; cdr3_nt: TGCGCCAGCAGCCAAGAAGGGCAGGGAGTCCAGCCCCAGCATTTT
d_call: TRBD2; v_call: TRBV6-4; clone_size: NA; j_call: TRBJ2-1; cdr3_aa: CASSDGASGGANEQFF; cdr3_nt: TGTGCCAGCAGTGACGGGGCTAGCGGGGGGGCCAATGAGCAGTTCTTC
d_call: NA; v_call: TRBV20-1; clone_size: NA; j_call: TRBJ1-2; cdr3_aa: CSALPPGGYTF; cdr3_nt: TGCAGTGCTCTACCGCCGGGGGGCTACACCTTC
d_call: NA; v_call: TRBV11-2; clone_size: NA; j_call: TRBJ1-2; cdr3_aa: CASSFPTPSAPGHYGYTF; cdr3_nt: TGTGCCAGCAGCTTCCCCACGCCCTCGGCCCCCGGCCACTATGGCTACACCTTC
d_call: TRBD2; v_call: TRBV19; clone_size: NA; j_call: TRBJ2-2; cdr3_aa: CDSNLPGLAGRKCTGELFF; cdr3_nt: TGTGACAGCAATCTGCCGGGACTAGCGGGGAGAAAATGCACCGGGGAGCTGTTTTTT
d_call: NA; v_call: TRBV7-8; clone_size: NA; j_call: TRBJ1-6; cdr3_aa: CASSQRRVFGSPLHF; cdr3_nt: TGTGCCAGCAGCCAACGGAGGGTTTTTGGGTCACCCCTCCACTTT
d_call: TRBD1; v_call: TRBV27; clone_size: NA; j_call: TRBJ1-1; cdr3_aa: CASSHSAGTGGQAFF; cdr3_nt: TGTGCCAGCAGTCACTCCGCCGGGACAGGGGGCCAGGCTTTCTTT
d_call: NA; v_call: TRBV29-1; clone_size: NA; j_call: TRBJ1-1; cdr3_aa: CSGLRGEATEAFF; cdr3_nt: TGCAGCGGGCTACGGGGGGAGGCCACTGAAGCTTTCTTT
d_call: NA; v_call: TRBV30; clone_size: NA; j_call: TRBJ2-7; cdr3_aa: CAWRYRRGDYEQYF; cdr3_nt: TGTGCCTGGAGGTACCGAAGAGGAGACTACGAGCAGTACTTC
d_call: NA; v_call: TRBV21-1; clone_size: NA; j_call: TRBJ1-2; cdr3_aa: CASSKDQSRANYGYTF; cdr3_nt: TGTGCCAGCAGCAAAGACCAGTCCCGAGCTAACTATGGCTACACCTTC
d_call: TRBD1; v_call: TRBV5-4; clone_size: NA; j_call: TRBJ1-1; cdr3_aa: CASSFSDREGTEAFF; cdr3_nt: TGTGCCAGCAGCTTTTCGGACAGGGAGGGGACTGAAGCTTTCTTT
d_call: NA; v_call: TRBV27; clone_size: NA; j_call: TRBJ1-1; cdr3_aa: CASSLTWTTNTEAFF; cdr3_nt: TGTGCCAGCAGCCTTACCTGGACAACGAACACTGAAGCCTTCTTT